This TCR beta chain stems from a study of blood T cell repertoires in COVID-19. Study-level background: Samples of COVID-19 (acute and convalescent) were obtained from the United States, Italy and Spain. T cells, B-cell-depleted T cells, or PBMCs provided the cDNA or gDNA that served as material.

TCRdb keeps only in-frame clones here, not all; method: immunoSEQ multiplex PCR. Of tens of thousands of clones listed, around four fifths are singletons. This sequence originates from a human donor in a cohort sampled during active COVID-19. What was sequenced was peripheral blood.

Written as DNA, the CDR3 is TGCGCCAGCAGCTTGGGTGGGGCGCCTCAAACAGATACGCAGTATTTT. The encoded protein is CASSLGGAPQTDTQYF. The chain couples TRBV5-1 to TRBJ2-3; maybe TRBD1 (5 bases). This CDR3 comprises 16 residues. V was clipped by 0 bases and J by 3 bases, with 14 bases between them. Germline lookup yields CDR1 SGHRS and CDR2 YFSETQ.